The 11 T cell receptor beta chains reported below all come from one sample, sequenced in a study of CD8 T cells in Susac syndrome. With random hexamers, about 0.5 to 1 ug RNA was reverse transcribed. Each CDR3 protein is one row after TCRdb ran MiXCR on the immunoSEQ multiplex PCR reads. The table lists 150,000 to 250,000 distinct CDR3 sequences, about 95% of them singletons. Input material: CD4+ T cells from PBMCs. These TCRs come from a human donor with multiple sclerosis.

The chain has TRBV5-8 and TRBJ1-5; D is unresolved. The V end lost 3 bases, the J end lost 2 bases, and 9 bases lay between the germline ends. The CDR3 loop spans 14 amino acids. CDR1 SGHTS and CDR2 YDEGEE come from the germline V gene. The CDR3 coding sequence is TGTGCCAGCAGCTCCCGAAGGGGCAATCAGCCCCAGCATTTT. Its translation: CASSSRRGNQPQHF.

The CDR3 spells CASSPLASVTYEQYF. The CDR3 region has the DNA TGTGCCAGCAGCCCTCTGGCTAGCGTTACCTACGAGCAGTACTTC. This sequence joins TRBV11-2 and TRBJ2-7; D possibly corresponds to TRBD2 (6 bases). CDR1 and CDR2 (germline): SGHAT, FQNNGV. The CDR3 has 15 amino acids. Deletions cut 5 bases from V and 2 bases from J, with 16 bases between.

V is TRBV29-1 and J is TRBJ1-2; D gene unclear. The germline V gene has CDR1 SQVTM and CDR2 ANQGSEA. The length of the CDR3 is 14 residues. V dropped 1 base and J dropped 4 bases, with 13 bases sitting between them. The CDR3 sequence is CSVEAPPGSYGYTF. Written as DNA, the CDR3 is TGCAGCGTTGAAGCCCCCCCGGGCAGCTATGGCTACACCTTC.

The chain combines TRBV5-1 with TRBJ1-4, with D unresolved. Germline V CDR1 and CDR2: SGHRS, YFSETQ. The ends were cut back, 0 bases at V and 7 bases at J, with 10 bases in the middle. The CDR3 spans 14 residues. CDR3 nucleotides: TGCGCCAGCAGCTTGGCCTCGGGAATTGAAAAACTGTTTTTT. The encoded protein is CASSLASGIEKLFF.

The chain's CDR3 is CSVVGPAYEQYF. CDR3 nucleotide sequence: TGCAGCGTTGTGGGGCCGGCCTACGAGCAGTACTTC. The chain is built from TRBV29-1 and TRBJ2-7; tentatively, D is TRBD1 (5 bases). The germline V and J ends were trimmed by 4 bases and 2 bases, with 9 bases remaining between them. Germline CDR1 and CDR2: SQVTM and ANQGSEA. CDR3 size: 12 residues.

J is TRBJ1-5 and V is TRBV20-1; a possible D gene is TRBD1 (5 bases). CDR3 length equals 13 residues. Germline CDR1 and CDR2: DFQATT and SNEGSKA (reference sequence). The V and J ends lost 7 bases and 2 bases respectively, with 12 bases between them. This CDR3 is CSGGGAGNQPQHF. CDR3 sequence (DNA): TGCAGTGGGGGGGGAGCGGGCAATCAGCCCCAGCATTTT.

The CDR3 loop reads CASSASGQGGTEAFF. CDR3 sequence (DNA): TGTGCCAGCAGCGCCTCGGGTCAGGGTGGGACTGAAGCTTTCTTT. This chain links TRBV7-3 with TRBJ1-1; the D gene is possibly TRBD1 (5 bases). Germline CDR1 SGHTA, CDR2 FQGTGA. The V gene lost 5 bases and the J gene lost 5 bases, with 18 bases spanning the gap. The length of the CDR3 is 15 residues.

CDR3 sequence: CASSQGGGSYGYTF. The CDR3 bases are TGCGCCAGCAGCCAAGGCGGGGGCAGCTATGGCTACACCTTC. The gene calls are TRBV4-1 and TRBJ1-2; D is perhaps TRBD1 (6 bases). CDR1 is MGHRA and CDR2 is YSYEKL in the germline V gene. The CDR3 has 14 amino acids. Trimming cost V 1 base and J 4 bases, with 10 bases left between them.

The chain has TRBV20-1 and TRBJ2-1; 12 bases map to TRBD2. This CDR3 spans 14 amino acids. V lost 5 bases, J lost 10 bases, and 9 bases stayed unmatched. Germline V gene sequence: CDR1 DFQATT, CDR2 SNEGSKA (reference sequence). The DNA for the CDR3 is TGCAGTGCTCCCCTAGCGGGAGGGGCCCGGGAGCAGTTCTTC. It yields the protein CSAPLAGGAREQFF.

Here the CDR3 DNA reads TGTGCCACCAGTGATCCGACTCTACGCAATGAGCAGTTCTTC. Its protein product is CATSDPTLRNEQFF. The chain carries TRBV24-1 and TRBJ2-1; no clear D. The CDR3 runs 14 residues. Trimming cost V 3 bases and J 6 bases, with 11 bases left between them. Germline-derived CDR1 and CDR2 are KGHDR and SFDVKD.

The genes are TRBV20-1 and TRBJ2-3; TRBD1 agrees at 8 bases. The germline V gene encodes CDR1 DFQATT and CDR2 SNEGSKA (reference sequence). The CDR3 has 16 residues. Germline trimming cut 3 bases from V and 2 bases from J; bases unmatched to any gene: 10. The CDR3 here is CSARGITGGDTDTQYF. In nucleotides, the CDR3 is TGCAGTGCTAGGGGGATTACAGGGGGAGACACAGATACGCAGTATTTT.